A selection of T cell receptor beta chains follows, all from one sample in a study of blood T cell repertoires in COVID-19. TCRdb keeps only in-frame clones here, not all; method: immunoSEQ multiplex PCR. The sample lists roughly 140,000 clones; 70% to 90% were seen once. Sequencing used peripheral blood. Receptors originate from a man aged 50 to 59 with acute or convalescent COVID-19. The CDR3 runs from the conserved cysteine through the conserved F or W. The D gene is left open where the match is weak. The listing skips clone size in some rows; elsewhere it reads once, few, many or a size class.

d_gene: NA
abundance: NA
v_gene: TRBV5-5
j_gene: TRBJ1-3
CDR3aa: CASSLQGSTGNTIYF
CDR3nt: TGTGCCAGCAGCTTGCAGGGGAGTACTGGAAACACCATATATTTT

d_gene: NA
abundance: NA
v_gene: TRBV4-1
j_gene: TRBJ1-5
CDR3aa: CASSQAQGNQPQHF
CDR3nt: TGCGCCAGCAGCCAAGCACAGGGCAATCAGCCCCAGCATTTT

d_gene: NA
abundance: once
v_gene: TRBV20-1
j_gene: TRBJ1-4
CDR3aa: CSASLSNEKLFF
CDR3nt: TGCAGTGCTAGTCTCTCTAATGAAAAACTGTTTTTT

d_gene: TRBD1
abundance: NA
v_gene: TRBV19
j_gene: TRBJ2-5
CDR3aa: CASSPGGQGWETQYF
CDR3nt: TGTGCCAGTAGCCCAGGAGGACAGGGATGGGAGACCCAGTACTTC

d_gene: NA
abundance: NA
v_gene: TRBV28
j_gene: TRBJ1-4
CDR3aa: CASSLDEGASEKLFF
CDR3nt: TGTGCCAGCAGTTTGGATGAGGGTGCCAGTGAAAAACTGTTTTTT

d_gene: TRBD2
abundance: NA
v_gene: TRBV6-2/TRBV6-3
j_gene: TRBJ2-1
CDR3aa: CASSISGSYNEQFF
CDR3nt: TGTGCCAGCAGTATTAGCGGGAGTTACAATGAGCAGTTCTTC

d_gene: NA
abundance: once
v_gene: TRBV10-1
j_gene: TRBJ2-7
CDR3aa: CASSRQRSDEQYF
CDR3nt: TGCGCCAGCAGCAGACAGAGATCGGACGAGCAGTACTTC

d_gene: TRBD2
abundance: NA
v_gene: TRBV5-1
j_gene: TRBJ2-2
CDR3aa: CASSPTSLNTGELFF
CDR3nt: TGCGCCAGCAGCCCGACTAGCCTAAACACCGGGGAGCTGTTTTTT

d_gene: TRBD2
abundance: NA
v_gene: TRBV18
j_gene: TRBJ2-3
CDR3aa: CASSPRLAGSTDTQYF
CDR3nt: TGTGCCAGCTCACCACGGCTAGCGGGTAGCACAGATACGCAGTATTTT

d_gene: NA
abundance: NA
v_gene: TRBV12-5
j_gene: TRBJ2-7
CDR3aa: CASGYEQGMTYEQYF
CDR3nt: TGTGCTAGTGGTTACGAACAGGGTATGACCTACGAGCAGTACTTC

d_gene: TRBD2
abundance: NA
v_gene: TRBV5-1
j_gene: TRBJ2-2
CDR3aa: CASSPMTSGHANTGELFF
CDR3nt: TGCGCCAGCAGCCCAATGACTAGCGGACACGCGAACACCGGGGAGCTGTTTTTT

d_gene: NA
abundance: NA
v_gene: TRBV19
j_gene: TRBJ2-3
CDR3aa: CASSRPTDYTDTQYF
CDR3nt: TGTGCCAGTAGTCGACCCACGGACTACACAGATACGCAGTATTTT

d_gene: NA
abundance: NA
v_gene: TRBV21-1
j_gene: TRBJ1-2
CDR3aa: CASSKAGTGNYGYTF
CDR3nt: TGTGCCAGCAGCAAAGCTGGGACAGGGAACTATGGCTACACCTTC

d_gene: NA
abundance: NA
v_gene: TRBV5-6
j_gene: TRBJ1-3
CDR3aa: CASSFLYTGSGNTIYF
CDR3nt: TGTGCCAGCAGCTTCCTCTACACGGGCTCTGGAAACACCATATATTTT

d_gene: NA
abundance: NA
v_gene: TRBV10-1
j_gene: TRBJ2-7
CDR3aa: CASFPRGYEQYF
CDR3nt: TGCGCCAGCTTCCCAAGGGGCTACGAGCAGTACTTC

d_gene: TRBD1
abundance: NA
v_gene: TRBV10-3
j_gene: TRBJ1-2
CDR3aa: CAISEAEGGHRGGYTF
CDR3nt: TGTGCCATCAGTGAGGCTGAGGGGGGCCACAGGGGTGGCTACACCTTC

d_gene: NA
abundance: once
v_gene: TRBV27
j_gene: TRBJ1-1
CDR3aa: CASSWGFDTEAFF
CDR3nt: TGTGCCAGCAGTTGGGGCTTCGACACTGAAGCTTTCTTT

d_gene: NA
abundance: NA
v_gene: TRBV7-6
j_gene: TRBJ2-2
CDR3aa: CASSLFNGGTGELFF
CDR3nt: TGTGCCAGCAGCTTGTTTAACGGCGGCACCGGGGAGCTGTTTTTT

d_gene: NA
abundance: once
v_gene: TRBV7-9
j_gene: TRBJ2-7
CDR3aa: CASSFTGPLYEQYF
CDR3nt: TGTGCCAGCAGCTTTACAGGACCGCTCTACGAGCAGTACTTC

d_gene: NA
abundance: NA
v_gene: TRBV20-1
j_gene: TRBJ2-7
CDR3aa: CSASRPKGVYEQYF
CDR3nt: TGCAGTGCTAGTCGGCCAAAGGGGGTATACGAGCAGTACTTC

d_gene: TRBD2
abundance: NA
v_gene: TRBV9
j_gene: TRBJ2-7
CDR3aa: CASSVDPNQREGSYEQYF
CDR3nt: TGTGCCAGCAGCGTAGACCCAAACCAGCGGGAGGGCTCCTACGAGCAGTACTTC

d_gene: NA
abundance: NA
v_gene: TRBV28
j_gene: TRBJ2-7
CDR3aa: CASSSPLSSGSYEQYF
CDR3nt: TGTGCCAGCAGTTCCCCCCTTAGTTCGGGTTCCTACGAGCAGTACTTC

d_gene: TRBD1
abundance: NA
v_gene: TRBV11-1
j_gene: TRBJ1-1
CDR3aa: CASRQGEVDTEAFF
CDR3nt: TGTGCCAGCAGACAGGGGGAGGTCGACACTGAAGCTTTCTTT

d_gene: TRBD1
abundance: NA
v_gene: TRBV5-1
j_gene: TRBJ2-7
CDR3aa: CASSFGTGPYEQYF
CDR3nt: TGCGCCAGCAGCTTCGGGACAGGGCCCTACGAGCAGTACTTC

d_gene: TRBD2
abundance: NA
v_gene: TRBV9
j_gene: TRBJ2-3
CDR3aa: CASSSEGGTSGRGDTQYF
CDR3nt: TGTGCCAGCAGCTCGGAGGGGGGGACTAGCGGGAGAGGGGATACGCAGTATTTT

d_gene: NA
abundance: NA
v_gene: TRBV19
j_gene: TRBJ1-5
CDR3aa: CASRIQGDNQPQHF
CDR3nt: TGTGCCAGTAGGATACAAGGGGACAATCAGCCCCAGCATTTT

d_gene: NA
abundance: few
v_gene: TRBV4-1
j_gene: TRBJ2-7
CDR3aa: CASSQEGGRVAEQYF
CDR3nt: TGCGCCAGCAGCCAAGAGGGTGGCAGGGTGGCCGAGCAGTACTTC

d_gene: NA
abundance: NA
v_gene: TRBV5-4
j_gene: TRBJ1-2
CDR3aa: CASSLVYGSGYGYTF
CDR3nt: TGTGCCAGCAGCTTGGTCTACGGGTCCGGCTATGGCTACACCTTC

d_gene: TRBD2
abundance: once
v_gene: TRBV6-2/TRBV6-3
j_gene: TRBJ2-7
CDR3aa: CASSFPTSGRAYEQYF
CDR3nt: TGTGCCAGCAGTTTCCCAACTAGCGGGAGGGCCTACGAGCAGTACTTC

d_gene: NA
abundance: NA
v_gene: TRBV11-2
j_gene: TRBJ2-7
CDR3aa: CASSGRGRYEQYF
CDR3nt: TGTGCCAGCAGTGGCCGGGGGAGGTACGAGCAGTACTTC

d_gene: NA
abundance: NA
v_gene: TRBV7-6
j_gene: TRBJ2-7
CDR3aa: CASSQTQELSSYEQYF
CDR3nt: TGTGCCAGCAGCCAGACCCAGGAACTCAGCTCCTACGAGCAGTACTTC